The present entry profiles one T cell receptor beta chain with its context. There is no known antigen for this receptor. No much larger clonotype is one base removed from it; base qualities were not supplied. The source of the sample is a study of OX40 agonist ivuxolimab in advanced cancers. A note on the overall study: The costimulatory receptor OX40 (CD134) was targeted by ivuxolimab, a fully human IgG2 agonistic monoclonal antibody. Partial responses occurred in three dose-escalation patients: two with cutaneous melanoma and one with hepatocellular carcinoma. Patients were allowed to have had prior anti-PD-1, anti-PD-L1 or anti-CTLA-4 therapy, and around 40% of the dose-escalation patients had previously received checkpoint inhibitors. The purpose of peripheral TCRbeta sequencing was to test whether ivuxolimab changed TCR sequence diversity and led to clonal T-cell expansion. Intravenous ivuxolimab was administered to patients every 2 weeks at six dose levels: 0.01, 0.1, 0.3, 1.5, 3 and 10 mg/kg. The monotherapy dose-escalation portion (N of about 47 patients) of the phase I ivuxolimab trial is reported in the paper. Among the approximately 50 dose-escalation patients, about 20 had hepatocellular carcinoma, about 15 melanoma, 9 renal cell carcinoma and 9 head and neck cancer. A male proportion of 82.7% and a mean age of roughly 55 years, ranging from 23 to 79, were recorded for the dose-escalation cohort.

Patients with a history of autoimmune disease or receiving systemic immunosuppression were excluded from the trial. In every dose cohort, peripheral blood was drawn for TCR sequencing at baseline, cycle 4 day 1, and cycle 7 day 1. The samples were drawn from a first-in-human, open-label, multicenter phase I dose-escalation trial of ivuxolimab. Adults with locally advanced or metastatic head and neck squamous cell, hepatocellular, melanoma or renal cell carcinoma were enrolled in the trial. Before TCR sequencing, CD4+ T cells and CD8+ T cells from peripheral blood were sorted into separate populations. A distance of 8 bases separates the germline ends of V and J, which lose 0 bases and 0 bases respectively. From the cysteine up to the phenylalanine, the CDR3 has a length of 15 residues. The read is trimmed to its CDR3 DNA, 45 bases read in frame from base 1. Per the germline V gene, SGDLS is the CDR1 and YYNGEE is the CDR2.

What the work shows at the level of the full study, not this receptor alone: Antigen specificity was not determined for the clonally expanded peripheral T cells. Low levels of normalized T-cell clonal expansion were also shown by some nonresponding patients. After ivuxolimab, CD8+ T cells had more expanded clones than CD4+ T cells on average. At doses from 0.1 to 3.0 mg/kg, clonal expansion was seen in both CD4+ and CD8+ blood T cells between baseline and week 6. Partial responders in the 0.1-3.0 mg/kg groups had among the lowest normalized peripheral clonal expansion, especially among CD8+ T cells.

Genomic DNA was isolated from the sorted cells so that the TCRbeta CDR3 region could be sequenced. The immunoSEQ Assay was used for sequencing of TCRbeta CDR3 regions. TCRdb stores this immuneACCESS table with in-frame sequences only. Part of the clones is absent; in the studies checked, under half of the shortfall reflects unresolved V genes, and no reason is known for the rest. The sample data list about 67,000 clones, and 90% to 95% of these were observed just once. The ten largest clones represent 2% to 2.5% of the sample. The sample in question was CD4+ or CD8+ T cells sorted from blood, obtained in a trial of the OX40 agonist ivuxolimab. Here the chain combines TRBV9 and TRBJ2-3, with the D gene not confidently named. This receptor was identified in an adult with an advanced solid tumor such as melanoma, head and neck, liver or kidney cancer. The CDR3 protein is CASSVAPGSTDTQYF. Here is the DNA: TGTGCCAGCAGCGTAGCACCCGGGAGCACAGATACGCAGTATTTT.